This T cell receptor (beta chain) appears in the sequencing data of a study of CD8 T cells in ankylosing spondylitis. Study-level findings and limits: Those disease-linked clones were CD8+; they were also relatively rare in peripheral blood. Reports of some motif variants in reactive arthritis synovial fluid and blood predate this one. The authors reported significant enrichment of disease-linked clones in matched ankylosing spondylitis synovial fluid.

Making use of molecular barcodes, quantitative 5'-RACE generated TCR beta libraries. TCRdb reanalysed the 5' RACE reads using MiXCR and keeps one entry per CDR3 protein. The sample holds 210,000 or so distinct CDR3 sequences, approximately 24% seen once. CDR3 size: 14 residues. Germline V gene sequence: CDR1 SEHNR, CDR2 FQNEAQ (reference sequence). J gave up 10 bases and V 5 bases, and 11 bases lay outside the gene matches. This clonotype was recorded at least ten times. Its matching antigen is unknown. This clonotype was obtained from a male donor with ankylosing spondylitis or in good health (not recorded which). The genes are TRBV7-9 and TRBJ2-1, with TRBD1 identical over 7 bases. Source material: blood, either unsorted or a sorted T cell fraction (not recorded which). The CDR3 nucleotides read TGTGCCAGCAGCGGGGCTAGAGGGGGCGGAGAGCAGTTCTTC. Its protein product is CASSGARGGGEQFF.